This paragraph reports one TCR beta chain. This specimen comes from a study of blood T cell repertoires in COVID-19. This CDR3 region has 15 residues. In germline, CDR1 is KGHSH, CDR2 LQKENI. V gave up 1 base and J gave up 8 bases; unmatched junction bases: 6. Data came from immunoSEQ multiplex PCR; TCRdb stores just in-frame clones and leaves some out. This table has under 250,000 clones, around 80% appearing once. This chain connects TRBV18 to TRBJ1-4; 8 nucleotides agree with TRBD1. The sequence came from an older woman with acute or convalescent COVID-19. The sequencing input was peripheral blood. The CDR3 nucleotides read TGTGCCAGCTCACCACGCCGGACAGGGCCCGAAAAACTGTTTTTT. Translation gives CASSPRRTGPEKLFF.